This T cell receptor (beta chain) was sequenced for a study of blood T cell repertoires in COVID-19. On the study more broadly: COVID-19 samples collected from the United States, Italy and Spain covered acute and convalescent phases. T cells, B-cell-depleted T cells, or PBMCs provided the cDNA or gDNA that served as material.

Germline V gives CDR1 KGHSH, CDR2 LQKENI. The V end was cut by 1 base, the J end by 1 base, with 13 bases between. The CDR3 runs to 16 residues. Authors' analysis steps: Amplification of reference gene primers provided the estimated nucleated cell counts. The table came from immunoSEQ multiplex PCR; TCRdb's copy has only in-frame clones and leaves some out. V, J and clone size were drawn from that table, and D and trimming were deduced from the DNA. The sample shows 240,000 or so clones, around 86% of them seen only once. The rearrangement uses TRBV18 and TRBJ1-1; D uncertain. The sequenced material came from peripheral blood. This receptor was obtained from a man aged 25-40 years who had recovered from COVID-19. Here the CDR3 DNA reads TGTGCCAGCTCACCACGGCCCTATGGGAGGAACACTGAAGCTTTCTTT. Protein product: CASSPRPYGRNTEAFF.